The next 29 T cell receptor beta chains were all read from a single sample in a study of graft-versus-host responses after intestinal transplantation. These TCRs' antigens remain unknown. Libraries were prepared by immunoSEQ multiplex PCR; TCRdb keeps only in-frame clonotypes and omits some of them. The sample includes just under 65,000 clones, 90% of them seen just once. The input for sequencing was unstimulated CD8+ T cells sorted from spleen or lymph node cells, taken before transplant. These receptors all stem from a human donor who was the organ donor for an intestinal transplant.

The genes are TRBV7-4 and TRBJ1-2; 7 bases align to TRBD1. V trimming: 7 bases; J trimming: 5 bases; junction bases outside the gene matches: 13. The germline V gene encodes CDR1 SGHVT and CDR2 SQSDAQ. The CDR3 spans 15 residues. CDR3 loop: CASISEDRSFYGYTF. CDR3 nucleotide sequence: TGTGCCAGCATTAGTGAGGACAGGTCTTTTTATGGCTACACCTTC.

The chain couples TRBV19 to TRBJ2-3; possible D gene TRBD2, 6 bases. The germline V and J ends were trimmed by 9 bases and 6 bases, with 19 bases remaining between them. Germline CDR1 LNHDA, CDR2 SQIVND (reference sequence). The CDR3 runs to 14 residues. Here the CDR3 reads CASTRLPGSDTQYF. CDR3 nucleotide sequence: TGTGCCAGCACCCGACTGCCCGGGAGCGATACGCAGTATTTT.

This clone was detected only once. V is TRBV19 and J is TRBJ2-1; 9 positions match TRBD2. The length of the CDR3 is 18 residues. Germline V gene lookup returns CDR1 LNHDA and CDR2 SQIVND (reference sequence). J lost 2 bases, V lost 3 bases, and 11 bases had no gene match. The DNA for the CDR3 is TGTGCCAGTAGTATGGTCCCCGTGCGGGAGGGACCCTACAATGAGCAGTTCTTC. This sequence encodes CASSMVPVREGPYNEQFF.

The rearrangement uses TRBV19 and TRBJ2-5; 9 nucleotides match TRBD2. This CDR3 has 14 residues. The V segment lost 10 bases and the J segment 5 bases; nucleotides outside the gene matches: 11. Germline lookup yields CDR1 LNHDA and CDR2 SQIVND (reference sequence). The CDR3 protein is CATAPGLALETQYF. CDR3 DNA: TGTGCCACTGCACCGGGACTAGCACTGGAGACCCAGTACTTC. Full variable domain (rest looked up from reference TRBV19 and TRBJ2-5): DGGITQSPKYLFRKEGQNVTLSCEQNLNHDAMYWYRQDPGQGLRLIYYSQIVNDFQKGDIAEGYSVSREKKESFPLTVTSAQKNPTAFYLCATAPGLALETQYFGPGTRLLVL.

The chain combines TRBV10-2 with TRBJ2-3, with 7 bases that match TRBD2. The junction had 8 bases not matched to a gene; V was cut back by 11 bases and J by 0 bases. The CDR3 runs 14 residues. Looked up from germline, CDR1 is WSHSY and CDR2 is SAAADI. CDR3 in amino acids: CAGSSGFSTDTQYF. As DNA, the CDR3 is TGCGCCGGCTCTAGCGGATTTAGCACAGATACGCAGTATTTT.

V usage is TRBV27 and J usage is TRBJ1-5, with 8 bases fitting TRBD1. With V trimmed by 9 bases and J by 2 bases, 3 bases remained unmatched. The germline gives CDR1 MNHEY, CDR2 SMNVEV (reference sequence). CDR3 size: 13 residues. This CDR3 is CASGQGGNQPQHF. The CDR3 region has the DNA TGTGCCAGTGGACAGGGAGGCAATCAGCCCCAGCATTTT.

This sequence joins TRBV19 and TRBJ2-7, with D perhaps matching TRBD1 (5 bases). V was shortened by 6 bases and J by 0 bases, with 9 bases between the two germline ends. The CDR3 contains 13 residues. Germline V gene lookup returns CDR1 LNHDA and CDR2 SQIVND (reference sequence). The CDR3 DNA reads as TGTGCCAGTAGCCAGGGCGTCTCCTACGAGCAGTACTTC. As protein: CASSQGVSYEQYF.

The genes are TRBV4-3 and TRBJ2-7; the D gene is possibly TRBD1 (6 bases). Germline V gene sequence: CDR1 LGHNA, CDR2 YSLEER. CDR3 length: 15 amino acids. V gave up 1 base and J gave up 2 bases, with 12 bases separating them. The CDR3 protein is CASSQGFGDTYEQYF. CDR3 nucleotides: TGCGCCAGCAGCCAAGGGTTCGGGGACACCTACGAGCAGTACTTC.

V gene TRBV7-8 combines with J gene TRBJ2-7; possibly TRBD2 for D (5 bases). V was cut by 1 base and J by 2 bases, with 9 bases left in between. There are 14 residues in the CDR3. CDR1 and CDR2 from the germline V gene are SGHVS and FQNEAQ. CDR3 region: CASSLGGRTYEQYF. The DNA of the CDR3 is TGTGCCAGCAGCTTAGGTGGGAGAACCTACGAGCAGTACTTC.

The chain's CDR3 is CASSILTVRNEQFF. As DNA, the CDR3 is TGTGCCAGCAGCATCTTGACAGTCCGCAATGAGCAGTTCTTC. The chain links TRBV7-2 to TRBJ2-1, with D possibly TRBD1 on 5 matching bases. The CDR3 spans 14 residues. V dropped 5 bases and J dropped 6 bases, with 14 bases sitting between them. CDR1 SGHTA and CDR2 FQGNSA come from the germline V gene.

The V call is TRBV19, the J call TRBJ2-7; 10 positions agree with TRBD2. This CDR3 is 15 amino acids long. V trimming: 7 bases; J trimming: 4 bases; junction bases outside the gene matches: 10. Germline-derived CDR1 and CDR2 are LNHDA and SQIVND (reference sequence). This CDR3 reads CASTPRASGRYEQYF. The CDR3 nucleotides read TGTGCCAGTACCCCACGGGCTAGCGGGAGATACGAGCAGTACTTC.

This chain links TRBV5-4 with TRBJ2-2, with D maybe TRBD1 (5 bases). The CDR3 runs 12 residues. CDR1 and CDR2 from the germline V gene are SGHNT and YYREEE (reference sequence). Trimming cost V 4 bases and J 5 bases, with 6 bases left between them. Here the CDR3 reads CASSRQTGELFF. The CDR3 DNA sequence: TGTGCCAGCAGCCGACAGACCGGGGAGCTGTTTTTT.

J is TRBJ2-7 and V is TRBV5-4; 9 bases agree with TRBD2. The CDR3 length is 16 residues. V was clipped by 3 bases and J by 3 bases; unmatched bases: 10. The V gene's germline CDR1 is SGHNT and CDR2 YYREEE (reference sequence). As DNA, the CDR3 is TGTGCCAGCAGCTCATTTAGCGGGAGTTCAGGCTACGAGCAGTACTTC. Translated: CASSSFSGSSGYEQYF.

The V gene is TRBV28, the J gene TRBJ2-7; possible D gene TRBD1, 6 bases. Germline lookup yields CDR1 MDHEN and CDR2 SYDVKM. CDR3 length: 15 residues. V was clipped by 3 bases and J by 1 base, with 13 bases between them. The DNA of the CDR3 is TGTGCCAGCAGTTTGGCCCCCGGACAGTCCTACGAGCAGTACTTC. Its translation: CASSLAPGQSYEQYF. Filled out from reference TRBV28 and TRBJ2-7, the complete variable domain reads DVKVTQSSRYLVKRTGEKVFLECVQDMDHENMFWYRQDPGLGLRLIYFSYDVKMKEKGDIPEGYSVSREKKERFSLILESASTNQTSMYLCASSLAPGQSYEQYFGPGTRLTVT.

V usage is TRBV27 and J usage is TRBJ2-3, with 7 bases identical to TRBD1. Germline V gene lookup returns CDR1 MNHEY and CDR2 SMNVEV (reference sequence). This CDR3 has 14 amino acids. With 6 bases clipped from V and 1 base from J, the junction kept 4 bases outside the gene matches. The CDR3 reads CASSLDRRTDTQYF. The CDR3 bases are TGTGCCAGCAGCCTGGACAGGCGCACAGATACGCAGTATTTT.

A note on this clone: One end of the junction fails to match germline, which may point to a read error. This chain connects TRBV4-1 to TRBJ1-2, with D possibly being TRBD1 (5 bases). The CDR3 loop spans 15 amino acids. CDR1 and CDR2 (germline): MGHRA, YSYEKL. DNA for the CDR3: TGCGCCAGCAGCCAAGATCTTACAGGCACCTATGACTACACCTTC. Encoded protein: CASSQDLTGTYDYTF.

The chain joins TRBV5-1 to TRBJ2-1; tentatively, D is TRBD2 (6 bases). This CDR3 is built from 14 residues. Trimming cost V 4 bases and J 8 bases, with 16 bases left between them. Germline V lookup: CDR1 SGHRS, CDR2 YFSETQ. CDR3 sequence (DNA): TGCGCCAGCAGCGGCACCCGGGACTTGTATGAGCAGTTCTTC. Amino acid sequence: CASSGTRDLYEQFF.

This chain uses TRBV6-6 with TRBJ2-5; 10 bases align to TRBD2. The germline V gene encodes CDR1 MNHNY and CDR2 SVGAGI (reference sequence). This CDR3 region has 15 residues. V lost 6 bases to trimming and J lost 5 bases; unmatched junction nucleotides: 9. The CDR3 spells CASREREGPPETQYF. The CDR3 nucleotides read TGTGCCAGCAGGGAGCGGGAGGGCCCCCCCGAGACCCAGTACTTC.

This sequence joins TRBV2 and TRBJ2-7, with TRBD1 identical over 11 bases. The ends lost 4 bases at V and 5 bases at J; junction bases unmatched: 10. In germline, CDR1 is SNHLY, CDR2 FYNNEI. The CDR3 consists of 16 residues. The CDR3 reads CASSGYGTGGLDEQYF. CDR3 DNA sequence: TGTGCCAGCAGTGGGTACGGGACAGGGGGGCTAGACGAGCAGTACTTC.

The V and J genes are TRBV5-1 and TRBJ1-2; D may be TRBD1 (5 bases). CDR1 and CDR2 (germline): SGHRS, YFSETQ. The CDR3 is 15 residues long. Between the trimmed V and J ends, which lost 0 bases and 0 bases, there was a span of 9 bases. In nucleotides, the CDR3 is TGCGCCAGCAGCTTGGCGGGGGGGGCTAACTATGGCTACACCTTC. Its translation: CASSLAGGANYGYTF.

This sequence joins TRBV4-3 and TRBJ2-5; the D gene is possibly TRBD1 (5 bases). The germline CDR1 and CDR2 sequences are LGHNA and YSLEER. The CDR3 runs to 15 residues. V was shortened by 0 bases and J by 2 bases, with 10 bases between the two germline ends. The CDR3 sequence: CASSQEGQGQETQYF. CDR3 nucleotide sequence: TGCGCCAGCAGCCAAGAGGGCCAGGGACAAGAGACCCAGTACTTC.

This chain uses TRBV9 with TRBJ2-3, with a possible D match to TRBD2 (5 bases). This CDR3 comprises 17 residues. Germline CDR1 reads SGDLS; CDR2 reads YYNGEE. V was shortened by 0 bases and J by 2 bases, with 16 bases between the two germline ends. DNA of the CDR3: TGTGCCAGCAGCGTAGCTTATCGGCTAGCCCCCACAGATACGCAGTATTTT. Protein: CASSVAYRLAPTDTQYF.

The chain couples TRBV27 to TRBJ2-1; D is undetermined. Per the germline V gene, CDR1 is MNHEY and CDR2 is SMNVEV (reference sequence). V dropped 5 bases and J dropped 8 bases, with 7 bases sitting between them. The CDR3 runs 11 residues. The CDR3 DNA is TGTGCCAGCAGTCACGGAGATGAGCAGTTCTTC. It translates to CASSHGDEQFF.

This chain uses TRBV2 with TRBJ2-7; the D gene is possibly TRBD1 (5 bases). The CDR3 sequence is 14 residues long. Germline values: CDR1 SNHLY, CDR2 FYNNEI. Trimming left V 2 bases short and J 5 bases short, with 13 bases between. The CDR3 DNA reads TGTGCCAGCAGTGAATGTGGCAGGGAACACGAGCAGTACTTC. Its translation: CASSECGREHEQYF.

V gene TRBV27 combines with J gene TRBJ2-1; TRBD2 agrees at 8 bases. The V and J ends lost 5 bases and 3 bases, in that order; junction bases with no gene match: 18. CDR3 length equals 19 residues. Germline assignment: CDR1 MNHEY and CDR2 SMNVEV (reference sequence). CDR3 in amino acids: CASSPRGGVLAGDYNEQFF. DNA of the CDR3: TGTGCCAGCAGTCCCCGCGGAGGGGTGCTAGCGGGCGACTACAATGAGCAGTTCTTC.

The chain joins TRBV11-2 to TRBJ1-1; D gene unclear. Trimming removed 3 bases at V and 5 bases at J, with 22 bases between. Germline values: CDR1 SGHAT, CDR2 FQNNGV. The CDR3 runs 17 residues. CDR3 loop: CASSFPWQFFLNTEAFF. The CDR3 DNA reads as TGTGCCAGCAGCTTCCCTTGGCAGTTTTTCCTTAATACTGAAGCTTTCTTT.

There are a few counts of this clone. The rearrangement links TRBV4-3 to TRBJ2-7; TRBD1 matches at 7 bases. V was clipped by 3 bases and J by 4 bases; unmatched bases: 6. CDR3 size: 14 residues. Looked up from germline, CDR1 is LGHNA and CDR2 is YSLEER. For the CDR3, the DNA is TGCGCCAGCAGCCAGCCGGGACAGATTTACGAGCAGTACTTC. Protein product: CASSQPGQIYEQYF.

The chain carries TRBV5-1 and TRBJ1-4; no clear D gene. CDR1 and CDR2 from the germline V gene are SGHRS and YFSETQ. Trimming stripped 2 bases from V and 8 bases from J, with 4 bases between. CDR3 length: 11 amino acids. CDR3 nucleotides: TGCGCCAGCAGCTTTCAGGAAAAACTGTTTTTT. It translates to CASSFQEKLFF.

The chain uses TRBV30 and TRBJ2-2, with a possible D match to TRBD1 (6 bases). The CDR3 contains 13 residues. The V gene lost 3 bases and the J gene lost 5 bases, with 10 bases spanning the gap. The germline V gene encodes CDR1 GTSNPN and CDR2 SVGIG (reference sequence). Here the CDR3 DNA reads TGTGCCTGGAGACAGGGTGAGACCGGGGAGCTGTTTTTT. Protein product: CAWRQGETGELFF.